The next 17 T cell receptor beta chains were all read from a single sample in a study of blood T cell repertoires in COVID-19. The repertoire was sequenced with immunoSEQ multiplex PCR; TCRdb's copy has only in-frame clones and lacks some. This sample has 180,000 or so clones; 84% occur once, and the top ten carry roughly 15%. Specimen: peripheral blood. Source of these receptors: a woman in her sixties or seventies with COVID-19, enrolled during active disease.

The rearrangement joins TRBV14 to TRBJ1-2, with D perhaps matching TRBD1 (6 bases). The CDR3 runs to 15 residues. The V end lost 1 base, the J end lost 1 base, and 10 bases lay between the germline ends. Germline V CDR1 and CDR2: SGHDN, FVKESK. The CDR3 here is CASSQAARGNYGYTF. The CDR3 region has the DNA TGTGCCAGCAGCCAAGCTGCCAGGGGTAACTATGGCTACACCTTC.

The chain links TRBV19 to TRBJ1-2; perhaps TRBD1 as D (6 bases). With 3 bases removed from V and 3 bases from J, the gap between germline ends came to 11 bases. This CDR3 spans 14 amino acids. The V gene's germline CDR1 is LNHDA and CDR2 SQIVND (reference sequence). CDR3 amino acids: CASSIGAGDYGYTF. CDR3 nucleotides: TGTGCCAGTAGTATTGGAGCAGGGGACTATGGCTACACCTTC.

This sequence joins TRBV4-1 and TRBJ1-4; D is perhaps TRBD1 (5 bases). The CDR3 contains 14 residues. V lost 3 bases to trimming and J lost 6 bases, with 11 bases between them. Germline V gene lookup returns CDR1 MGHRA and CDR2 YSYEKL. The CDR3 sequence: CASSQLQGDEKLFF. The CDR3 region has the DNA TGCGCCAGCAGCCAGCTGCAGGGTGATGAAAAACTGTTTTTT.

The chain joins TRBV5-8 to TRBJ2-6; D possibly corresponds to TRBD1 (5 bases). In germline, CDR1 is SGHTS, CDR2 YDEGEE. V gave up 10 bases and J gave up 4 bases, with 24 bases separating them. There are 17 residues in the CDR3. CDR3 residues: CAGNIQGSLGGANVLTF. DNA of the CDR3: TGTGCCGGAAACATTCAGGGAAGTCTGGGAGGGGCCAACGTCCTGACTTTC.

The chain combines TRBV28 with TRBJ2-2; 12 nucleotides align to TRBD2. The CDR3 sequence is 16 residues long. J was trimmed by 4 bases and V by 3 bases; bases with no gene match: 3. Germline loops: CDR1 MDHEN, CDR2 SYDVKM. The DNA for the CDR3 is TGTGCCAGCAGTTTTTGGACTAGCGGGATCACCGGGGAGCTGTTTTTT. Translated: CASSFWTSGITGELFF.

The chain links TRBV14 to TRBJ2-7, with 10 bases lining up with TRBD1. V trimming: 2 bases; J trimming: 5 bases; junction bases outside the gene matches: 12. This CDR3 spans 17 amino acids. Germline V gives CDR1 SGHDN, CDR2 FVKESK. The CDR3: CASSQKLRGQGSHEQYF. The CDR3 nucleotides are TGTGCCAGCAGCCAAAAACTCAGGGGACAGGGGTCCCACGAGCAGTACTTC.

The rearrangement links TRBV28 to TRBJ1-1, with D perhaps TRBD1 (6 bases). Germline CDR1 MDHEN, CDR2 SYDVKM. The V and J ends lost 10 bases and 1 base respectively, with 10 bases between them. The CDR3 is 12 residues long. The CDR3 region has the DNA TGTGCCACCCGGACAGCGAACACTGAAGCTTTCTTT. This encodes CATRTANTEAFF.

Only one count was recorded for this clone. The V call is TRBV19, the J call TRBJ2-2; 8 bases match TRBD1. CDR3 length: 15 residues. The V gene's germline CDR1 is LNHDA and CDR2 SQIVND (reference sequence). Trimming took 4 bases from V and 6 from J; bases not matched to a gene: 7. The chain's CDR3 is CASSTLDRDAGELFF. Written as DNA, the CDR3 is TGTGCCAGTAGTACCCTGGACAGGGACGCCGGGGAGCTGTTTTTT.

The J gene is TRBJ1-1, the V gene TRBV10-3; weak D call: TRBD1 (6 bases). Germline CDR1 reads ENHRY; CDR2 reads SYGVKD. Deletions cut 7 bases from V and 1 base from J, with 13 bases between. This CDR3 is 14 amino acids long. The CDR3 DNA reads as TGTGCCATCACCGAGACAGGCAAGAACACTGAAGCTTTCTTT. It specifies CAITETGKNTEAFF.

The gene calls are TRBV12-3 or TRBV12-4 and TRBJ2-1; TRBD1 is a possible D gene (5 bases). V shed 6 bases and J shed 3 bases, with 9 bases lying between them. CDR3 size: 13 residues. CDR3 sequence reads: CASRQEFYNEQFF. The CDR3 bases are TGTGCCAGCAGACAGGAGTTCTACAATGAGCAGTTCTTC.

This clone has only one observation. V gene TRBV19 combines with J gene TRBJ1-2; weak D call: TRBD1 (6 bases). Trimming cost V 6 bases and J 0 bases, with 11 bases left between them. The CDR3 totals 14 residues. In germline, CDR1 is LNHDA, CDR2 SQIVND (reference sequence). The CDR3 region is CASSPGQSNYGYTF. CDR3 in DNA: TGTGCCAGTAGCCCTGGACAGTCTAACTATGGCTACACCTTC.

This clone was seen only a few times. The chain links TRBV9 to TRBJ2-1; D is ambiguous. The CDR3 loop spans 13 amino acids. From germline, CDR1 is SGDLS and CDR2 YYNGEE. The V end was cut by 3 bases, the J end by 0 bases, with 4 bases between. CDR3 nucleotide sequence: TGTGCCAGCAGCGCCGGCTCCTACAATGAGCAGTTCTTC. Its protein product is CASSAGSYNEQFF. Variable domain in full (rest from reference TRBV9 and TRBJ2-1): DSGVTQTPKHLITATGQRVTLRCSPRSGDLSVYWYQQSLDQGLQFLIQYYNGEERAKGNILERFSAQQFPDLHSELNLSSLELGDSALYFCASSAGSYNEQFFGPGTRLTVL.

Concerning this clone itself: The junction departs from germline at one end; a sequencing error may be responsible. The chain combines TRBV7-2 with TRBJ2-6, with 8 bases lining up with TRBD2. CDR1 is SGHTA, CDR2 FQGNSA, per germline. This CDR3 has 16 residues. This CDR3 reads CACSFGGGRGANVLTF. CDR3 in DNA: TGTGCCTGCAGCTTCGGGGGGGGGCGGGGGGCCAACGTCCTGACTTTC.

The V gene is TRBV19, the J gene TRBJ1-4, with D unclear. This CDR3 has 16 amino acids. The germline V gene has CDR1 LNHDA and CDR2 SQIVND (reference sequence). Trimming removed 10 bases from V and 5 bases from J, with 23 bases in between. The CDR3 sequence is CANHLVFYRLNEKLFF. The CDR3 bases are TGTGCCAACCACCTAGTATTTTACCGATTGAATGAAAAACTGTTTTTT. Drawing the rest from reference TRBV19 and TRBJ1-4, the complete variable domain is DGGITQSPKYLFRKEGQNVTLSCEQNLNHDAMYWYRQDPGQGLRLIYYSQIVNDFQKGDIAEGYSVSREKKESFPLTVTSAQKNPTAFYLCANHLVFYRLNEKLFFGSGTQLSVL.

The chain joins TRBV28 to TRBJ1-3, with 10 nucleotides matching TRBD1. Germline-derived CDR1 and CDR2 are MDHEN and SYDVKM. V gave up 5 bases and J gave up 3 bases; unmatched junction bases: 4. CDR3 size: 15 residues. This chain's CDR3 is CASSGQGEVGNTIYF. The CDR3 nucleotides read TGTGCCAGCAGTGGACAGGGGGAAGTTGGAAACACCATATATTTT.

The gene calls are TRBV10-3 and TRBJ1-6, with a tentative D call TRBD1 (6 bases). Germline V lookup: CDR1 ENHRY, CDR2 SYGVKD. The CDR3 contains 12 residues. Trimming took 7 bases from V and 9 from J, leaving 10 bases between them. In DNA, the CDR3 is TGTGCCATCACCAGGGGAATTTCACCCCTCCACTTT. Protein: CAITRGISPLHF.

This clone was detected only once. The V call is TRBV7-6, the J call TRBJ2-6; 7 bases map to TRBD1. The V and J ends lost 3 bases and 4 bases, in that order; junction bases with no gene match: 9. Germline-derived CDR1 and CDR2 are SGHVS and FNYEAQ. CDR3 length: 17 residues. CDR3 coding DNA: TGTGCCAGCAGCTTTGGGACAGCGATCTCCGGGGCCAACGTCCTGACTTTC. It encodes CASSFGTAISGANVLTF.